This T cell receptor (beta chain) was observed in a study of T cells expressing NK-cell markers. Turning to the study itself: HCMV seropositivity characterized most of the eight sequenced donors, and seronegativity one. Study-wide results and limits: Dominant NKG2C+ clonotypes in roughly six donors made up about 1.0-8% of CD8+ T cells.

There are 13 residues in the CDR3. The germline V gene has CDR1 SGHDN and CDR2 FVKESK. After re-calling the 5' RACE reads, TCRdb lists one entry per CDR3 protein, DNA absent. Listed are over 350,000 distinct CDR3 sequences; approximately 11% falls within the top ten. Turning to this clonotype: What it binds is unknown.

This clonotype was sampled from a woman aged 50 to 60 in good health. This chain uses TRBV14 with TRBJ1-2. The sample consisted of blood T cells: a sorted CD56 or NKG2C T cell subset, CD4+ or CD8+ T cells, or bulk PBMC T cells (not recorded which). CDR3 loop: CASSEDSFYGYTF.